This TCR beta chain was sequenced during a study of monozygotic twins with inflammatory bowel disease. Whole-study findings and limits: Fewer clonotypes were shared with others by IBD patients than by healthy twins, especially with disease activity.

Concerning this clonotype itself: Its matching antigen is unknown.

Germline-derived CDR1 and CDR2 are SGHTA and FQGNSA. The CDR3 is made up of 14 amino acids. UMIs that included a 6-nucleotide sample barcode were added by template switching, which took place during cDNA synthesis. TCRdb derives one entry per CDR3 protein from the 5' RACE reads, leaving out DNA. This listing includes roughly 160,000 distinct CDR3 sequences. One blood sample of around 2.5 ml was taken from each donor. This sequence was found in a human donor with ulcerative colitis or Crohn's disease, or a healthy co-twin of an affected twin (not recorded which). The chain couples TRBV7-2 to TRBJ1-4; TCRdb calls TRBD1, which cannot be checked without DNA. Specimen: blood. The CDR3 spells CASSEGSTNEKLFF. Based on the CDR3 plus reference TRBV7-2 and TRBJ1-4, the full variable domain is GAGVSQSPSNKVTEKGKDVELRCDPISGHTALYWYRQSLGQGLEFLIYFQGNSAPDKSGLPSDRFSAERTGGSVSTLTIQRTQQEDSAVYLCASSEGSTNEKLFFGSGTQLSVL.